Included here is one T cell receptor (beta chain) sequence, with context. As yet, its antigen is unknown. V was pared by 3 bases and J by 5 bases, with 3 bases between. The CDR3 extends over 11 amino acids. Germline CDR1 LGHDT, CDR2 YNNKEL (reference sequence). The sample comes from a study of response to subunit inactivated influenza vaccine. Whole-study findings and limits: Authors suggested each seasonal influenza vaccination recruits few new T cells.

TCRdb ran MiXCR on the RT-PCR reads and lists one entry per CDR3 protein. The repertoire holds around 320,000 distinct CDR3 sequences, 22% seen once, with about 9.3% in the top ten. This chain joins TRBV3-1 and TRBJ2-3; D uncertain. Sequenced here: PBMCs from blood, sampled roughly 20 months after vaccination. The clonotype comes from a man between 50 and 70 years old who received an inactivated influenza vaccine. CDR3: CASSHVDTQYF. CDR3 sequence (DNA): TGTGCCAGCAGCCATGTAGATACGCAGTATTTT.